The 24 T cell receptor beta chains reported below all come from one sample, sequenced in a study of shared clonotypes between healthy human individuals. This table comes from immunoSEQ multiplex PCR, and its TCRdb copy is limited to in-frame clones, with some not included. The sample holds 400,000 to 600,000 clones, roughly three quarters seen once. Material: PBMCs. The source is a woman between 40 and 55 years old in good health. Some clones in this sample may be carry-over from other donors' samples.

This clone has a handful of counts. The chain has TRBV9 and TRBJ2-5; 10 nucleotides agree with TRBD1. CDR3 length: 16 residues. Germline assignment: CDR1 SGDLS and CDR2 YYNGEE. The V gene end was trimmed by 4 bases and the J gene end by 5 bases; junction bases not matched to a gene: 11. CDR3 amino acids: CASSPRDRGSVETQYF. The CDR3 nucleotides read TGTGCCAGCAGCCCCCGGGACAGGGGAAGTGTGGAGACCCAGTACTTC.

The gene calls are TRBV7-2 and TRBJ1-1, with D perhaps TRBD1 (6 bases). Trimming took 10 bases from V and 1 from J, leaving 16 bases between them. CDR1 is SGHTA and CDR2 is FQGNSA in the germline V gene. This CDR3 contains 14 residues. The CDR3 sequence is CATRGGGRNTEAFF. The CDR3 DNA is TGTGCCACCCGAGGCGGGGGGCGGAACACTGAAGCTTTCTTT.

The chain couples TRBV10-3 to TRBJ1-4; D not certain. The V gene's germline CDR1 is ENHRY and CDR2 SYGVKD. CDR3 length: 16 amino acids. Trimming stripped 5 bases from V and 0 bases from J, with 13 bases between. CDR3 sequence: CAISSRWETTNEKLFF. Here the CDR3 DNA reads TGTGCCATCAGTAGTCGTTGGGAGACAACTAATGAAAAACTGTTTTTT.

V usage is TRBV11-2 and J usage is TRBJ1-1; a possible D gene is TRBD1 (5 bases). The CDR3 is 12 amino acids. Germline loops: CDR1 SGHAT, CDR2 FQNNGV. V shed 3 bases and J shed 5 bases, with 7 bases lying between them. The chain's CDR3 is CASSFKGTEAFF. CDR3 coding DNA: TGTGCCAGCAGCTTTAAGGGGACTGAAGCTTTCTTT.

The CDR3 DNA reads as TGTGCCAGCAGCCAAGTGCTCCATGGGCGGACTAATGAAAAACTGTTTTTT. It encodes CASSQVLHGRTNEKLFF. This sequence joins TRBV4-2 and TRBJ1-4; the D is unclear. Germline V lookup: CDR1 LGHNA, CDR2 YNFKEQ. There are 17 residues in the CDR3. V lost 1 base and J lost 2, with 14 bases in between.

This clone appeared a few times. The chain uses TRBV19 and TRBJ2-1, with D perhaps being TRBD1 or TRBD2 (5 bases each). This CDR3 contains 15 residues. From germline, CDR1 is LNHDA and CDR2 SQIVND (reference sequence). V lost 0 bases and J lost 6, with 12 bases in between. The CDR3 region has the DNA TGTGCCAGTAGTATAGAGGTTGGGACCCGCAATGAGCAGTTCTTC. Protein sequence: CASSIEVGTRNEQFF.

With respect to this clone: Other DNA sequences in this sample translate to the same CDR3. CDR3 in amino acids: CASSVGLAGGYEQYF. DNA for the CDR3: TGTGCCAGCAGCGTAGGCCTAGCGGGGGGCTACGAGCAGTACTTC. The chain employs TRBV9 and TRBJ2-7; 11 bases are shared with TRBD2. Germline CDR1 is SGDLS and CDR2 is YYNGEE. V shed 0 bases, J shed 3 bases, and the junction held 2 bases outside the gene matches. The CDR3 extends over 15 amino acids.

This clone was counted only a few times. V gene TRBV29-1 combines with J gene TRBJ2-7; D might be TRBD2 (7 bases). Germline CDR1 reads SQVTM; CDR2 reads ANQGSEA. The CDR3 totals 16 residues. The V end was cut by 6 bases, the J end by 2 bases, with 23 bases between. The CDR3, as DNA: TGCAGCGTCCAAGGGGGGGTGTGGGGTTCCACCTACGAGCAGTACTTC. Translation: CSVQGGVWGSTYEQYF.

This clone was counted between two and nine times. The rearrangement links TRBV5-4 to TRBJ1-2; 7 bases agree with TRBD1. The CDR3 length is 15 residues. V trimming: 0 bases; J trimming: 4 bases; junction bases outside the gene matches: 6. The germline CDR1 and CDR2 sequences are SGHNT and YYREEE (reference sequence). CDR3 in DNA: TGTGCCAGCAGCTTGGGCGCGAGGGACAGCTATGGCTACACCTTC. It encodes CASSLGARDSYGYTF.

In the case of this clone: With a much larger clone just one base away, this may be a read error. CDR3 protein: CASSFTRGAETQYF. The CDR3 nucleotides read TGTGCCAGCAGCTTTACTAGGGGGGCGGAGACCCAGTACTTC. The J gene is TRBJ2-5, the V gene TRBV7-7; the D call may be TRBD1 or TRBD2 (6 bases each). Per the germline V gene, CDR1 is SSHAT and CDR2 is FNYEAQ (reference sequence). The CDR3 consists of 14 residues. V lost 3 bases and J lost 5, with 13 bases in between.

This clone was seen just once. The chain couples TRBV5-4 to TRBJ1-2; TRBD1 matches 7 bases. The CDR3 is 11 amino acids. The germline V gene encodes CDR1 SGHNT and CDR2 YYREEE (reference sequence). V shed 4 bases and J 10 bases; nucleotides not matched to a gene: 4. CDR3 in amino acids: CASSPGQYYTF. The CDR3 DNA is TGTGCCAGCAGCCCGGGACAGTACTACACCTTC.

This chain uses TRBV23-1 with TRBJ2-1, with 11 positions matching TRBD2. TRBV23-1 is noted as an ORF with a role that remains uncertain. CDR3 length: 16 amino acids. The trim removed 0 bases at V and 9 bases at J, leaving 7 bases unmatched. CDR3 nucleotide sequence: TGCGCCAGCAGTCAATCTGGTAGCGGGAGGGCCCCTGAGCAGTTCTTC. Translation: CASSQSGSGRAPEQFF.

This clone has a handful of counts. J is TRBJ2-7 and V is TRBV28; D is perhaps TRBD1 or TRBD2 (5 bases each). Between the trimmed V and J ends, which lost 7 bases and 2 bases, there was a span of 18 bases. The CDR3 has 15 residues. Germline-derived CDR1 and CDR2 are MDHEN and SYDVKM. CDR3 protein: CASTSPGRVAYEQYF. CDR3 sequence (DNA): TGTGCCAGCACCTCCCCGGGGCGGGTCGCCTACGAGCAGTACTTC.

The CDR3 DNA sequence: TGTGCCACCAGCAGGACTAGCGGGAGAGAGACCCAGTACTTC. Translation gives CATSRTSGRETQYF. The chain joins TRBV15 to TRBJ2-5; 12 nucleotides align to TRBD2. The V and J ends lost 3 bases and 4 bases, in that order; junction bases with no gene match: 0. Germline-derived CDR1 and CDR2 are LNHNV and YYDKDF (reference sequence). There are 14 residues in the CDR3.

The V gene is TRBV18, the J gene TRBJ2-1; the match to TRBD2 covers 9 bases. V gave up 2 bases and J gave up 7 bases; unmatched junction bases: 12. CDR1 and CDR2 from the germline V gene are KGHSH and LQKENI. The CDR3 runs 17 residues. The chain's CDR3 is CASSPRGLGGRGNEQFF. The CDR3 nucleotides are TGTGCCAGCTCACCAAGGGGACTTGGCGGGAGGGGAAATGAGCAGTTCTTC.

The chain combines TRBV28 with TRBJ1-4; 8 positions match TRBD1. The V gene's germline CDR1 is MDHEN and CDR2 SYDVKM. After removal of 5 bases from V and 4 bases from J, the junction contained 3 bases not matched to a gene. The CDR3 spans 14 residues. Here the CDR3 reads CASSGTGFNEKLFF. CDR3 nucleotide sequence: TGTGCCAGCAGTGGGACAGGCTTTAATGAAAAACTGTTTTTT. Drawing the rest from reference TRBV28 and TRBJ1-4, the complete variable domain is DVKVTQSSRYLVKRTGEKVFLECVQDMDHENMFWYRQDPGLGLRLIYFSYDVKMKEKGDIPEGYSVSREKKERFSLILESASTNQTSMYLCASSGTGFNEKLFFGSGTQLSVL.

The V call is TRBV4-1, the J call TRBJ1-1; D gene uncertain. The CDR3 length is 15 residues. Trimming removed 6 bases from V and 7 bases from J, with 21 bases in between. The germline V gene encodes CDR1 MGHRA and CDR2 YSYEKL. In nucleotides, the CDR3 is TGCGCCAGCAGTGTGATCGGACGGGCCTCTAATGAAGCTTTCTTT. Translated: CASSVIGRASNEAFF.

The chain uses TRBV19 and TRBJ2-7, with TRBD1 matching 10 bases. CDR3 length equals 14 residues. After removal of 3 bases from V and 4 bases from J, the junction contained 3 bases not matched to a gene. Per the germline V gene, CDR1 is LNHDA and CDR2 is SQIVND (reference sequence). CDR3 DNA sequence: TGTGCCAGTAGTATTGGGGACAGGGGATACGAGCAGTACTTC. This translates into CASSIGDRGYEQYF.

This chain uses TRBV7-2 with TRBJ2-5; 10 bases align to TRBD1. The germline V gene has CDR1 SGHTA and CDR2 FQGNSA. The CDR3 consists of 16 residues. V was pared by 5 bases and J by 9 bases, with 15 bases of the junction left unmatched. CDR3: CASSNGGTGAPESQYF. CDR3 in DNA: TGTGCCAGCAGCAACGGCGGGACAGGGGCCCCGGAATCCCAGTACTTC.

The rearrangement links TRBV10-3 to TRBJ2-3; no definite D call. With 4 bases removed from V and 0 bases from J, the gap between germline ends came to 11 bases. The CDR3 extends over 15 amino acids. CDR1 and CDR2 from the germline V gene are ENHRY and SYGVKD. The chain's CDR3 is CAISGVTYSTDTQYF. The CDR3 DNA reads TGTGCCATCAGTGGAGTAACCTACAGCACAGATACGCAGTATTTT.

The genes are TRBV11-3 and TRBJ2-5; 8 bases agree with TRBD1. With V trimmed by 0 bases and J by 4 bases, 4 bases remained unmatched. Germline V gene data show CDR1 as SGHNT and CDR2 as YENEEA. The CDR3 consists of 15 residues. The CDR3 sequence: CASSLEGQGGETQYF. The CDR3 DNA is TGTGCCAGCAGCTTAGAAGGACAGGGCGGAGAGACCCAGTACTTC.

Regarding this clone: The identical CDR3 is also encoded by other nucleotide sequences in the sample. The chain employs TRBV7-9 and TRBJ2-1; 8 nucleotides match TRBD1. V gave up 5 bases and J gave up 6 bases; unmatched junction bases: 3. The CDR3 has 13 amino acids. Germline assignment: CDR1 SEHNR and CDR2 FQNEAQ (reference sequence). CDR3 sequence: CASSLGTGNEQFF. The CDR3 coding sequence is TGTGCCAGCAGCCTAGGGACAGGCAATGAGCAGTTCTTC. The variable domain in full, completed from reference TRBV7-9 and TRBJ2-1, reads DTGVSQNPRHKITKRGQNVTFRCDPISEHNRLYWYRQTLGQGPEFLTYFQNEAQLEKSRLLSDRFSAERPKGSFSTLEIQRTEQGDSAMYLCASSLGTGNEQFFGPGTRLTVL.

The chain uses TRBV6-1 and TRBJ2-5; maybe TRBD1 (5 bases). The ends were cut back, 2 bases at V and 4 bases at J, with 11 bases in the middle. This CDR3 is 14 amino acids long. Germline CDR1 MNHNS, CDR2 SASEGT. As DNA, the CDR3 is TGTGCCAGCAGTGAACAGGGATTGGCAGAGACCCAGTACTTC. Translating it yields CASSEQGLAETQYF.

This sequence joins TRBV6-1 and TRBJ2-1; 9 bases map to TRBD1. Germline V CDR1 and CDR2: MNHNS, SASEGT. The CDR3 runs 15 residues. V lost 6 bases and J lost 8; bases outside the gene matches: 11. The chain's CDR3 is CASRPVDRGMDEQFF. The CDR3 region has the DNA TGTGCCAGCAGACCCGTTGACAGGGGGATGGATGAGCAGTTCTTC.